Following are 20 T cell receptor beta chains from one sample sequenced in a study of T cells in Graves' hyperthyroidism and ophthalmopathy (dated by TCRdb to about 2019). The library was obtained by multiplex PCR. For sequencing, an Illumina HiSeq 2000 was employed. The TCR beta CDR3 regions were amplified from the RNA transcripts. The first round of RT-PCR for the TCR CDR3 was performed with the HTBI primer set and the Qiagen OneStep RT-PCR kit. TCRdb reran the public reads through fastp at Q25 and MiXCR, keeping productive beta chains. Under each unique CDR3 protein, matching rows form one entry showing the most common genes and DNA. The table for this sample lists some 50,000 distinct CDR3 sequences; roughly 56% of them were counted only once. Jointly, the top ten make up 30% to 40% of the sample. Sequenced material: peripheral blood or thyroid tissue (not recorded which). The receptors here all came from a young man with Graves' hyperthyroidism.

This clonotype was observed at least ten times. A single base separates this from a much larger clone, so it may be a read error. The V call is TRBV7-6, the J call TRBJ2-7, with TRBD1 matching over 8 bases. The CDR3 consists of 16 residues. Germline CDR1 reads SGHVS; CDR2 reads FNYEAQ. CDR3 amino acids: CASSLSGGAASYVQYF. The CDR3 coding sequence is TGTGCCAGCAGCTTATCAGGGGGCGCGGCGTCCTACGTGCAGTACTTC.

This clonotype was seen a few times. V and J are TRBV20-1 and TRBJ1-1; tentative D call: TRBD1 (6 bases). The V and J ends lost 2 bases and 3 bases respectively, with 10 bases between them. The CDR3 loop spans 13 amino acids. Per germline, CDR1 DFQATT and CDR2 SNEGSKA (reference sequence). The CDR3 spells CSARTQGYTEAFF. CDR3 DNA sequence: TGCAGTGCTAGAACACAGGGTTACACTGAAGCTTTCTTT.

V and J are TRBV29-1 and TRBJ1-2, with D perhaps matching TRBD1 (6 bases). Looked up from germline, CDR1 is SQVTM and CDR2 is ANQGSEA. CDR3 length: 11 residues. Trimming stripped 8 bases from V and 8 bases from J, with 15 bases between. The CDR3 bases are TGCAGCTTAGGGACACGGTACGGCTACACCTTC. Its translation: CSLGTRYGYTF.

This clonotype was recorded many times. The chain has TRBV5-1 and TRBJ1-1, with D tentatively TRBD1 (6 bases). CDR3 length: 16 amino acids. Germline V lookup: CDR1 SGHRS, CDR2 YFSETQ. V was trimmed by 1 base and J by 3 bases, leaving 16 bases between them. For the CDR3, the DNA is TGCGCCAGCAGCTTGTTGCCGCAGGGGTCGGACACTGAAGCTTTCTTT. Amino acids: CASSLLPQGSDTEAFF.

V is TRBV10-3 and J is TRBJ2-5; TRBD2 aligns across 9 bases. There are 14 residues in the CDR3. The V gene end was trimmed by 6 bases and the J gene end by 1 base; junction bases not matched to a gene: 3. Germline V gives CDR1 ENHRY, CDR2 SYGVKD. The chain's CDR3 is CAIRKTSGQETQYF. The CDR3 DNA reads TGTGCCATCAGAAAGACTAGCGGCCAAGAGACCCAGTACTTC.

This clonotype was counted at least ten times. This chain joins TRBV5-8 and TRBJ2-5; D ambiguous. The CDR3 is 16 residues long. Germline loops: CDR1 SGHTS, CDR2 YDEGEE. Trimming removed 0 bases from V and 4 bases from J, with 16 bases in between. The CDR3 here is CASSLAGLGKAETQYF. In DNA form, the CDR3 reads TGTGCCAGCAGCTTGGCGGGTCTAGGGAAGGCAGAGACCCAGTACTTC.

The V gene is TRBV9, the J gene TRBJ1-2; 8 bases map to TRBD1. The CDR3 sequence is 13 residues long. Germline-derived CDR1 and CDR2 are SGDLS and YYNGEE. Unmatched junction bases numbered 7, after V lost 5 bases and J lost 7 bases. The CDR3 nucleotides read TGTGCCAGCAGGGCGGACAGGGTCTCTGGCTACACCTTC. Its protein product is CASRADRVSGYTF.

The chain uses TRBV30 and TRBJ1-5; D may be TRBD1 (5 bases). Germline V gene sequence: CDR1 GTSNPN, CDR2 SVGIG (reference sequence). CDR3 length equals 13 residues. V shed 3 bases and J shed 7 bases, with 13 bases lying between them. CDR3 protein: CAWRAGGSQPQHF. The CDR3 DNA sequence: TGTGCCTGGAGGGCGGGGGGAAGCCAGCCCCAGCATTTT.

The chain couples TRBV5-1 to TRBJ1-1; tentative D call: TRBD1 (5 bases). This CDR3 contains 16 residues. V was clipped by 0 bases and J by 1 base, with 13 bases between them. Germline assignment: CDR1 SGHRS and CDR2 YFSETQ. CDR3 region: CASSLVAGPQNTEAFF. CDR3 coding DNA: TGCGCCAGCAGCTTGGTGGCAGGGCCTCAGAACACTGAAGCTTTCTTT.

The CDR3: CASSFDGGPPYEQYF. For the CDR3, the DNA is TGTGCCAGCAGCTTTGATGGGGGCCCGCCCTACGAGCAGTACTTC. The chain uses TRBV7-2 and TRBJ2-7; D may be TRBD1 (6 bases). This CDR3 contains 15 residues. Germline CDR1 and CDR2: SGHTA and FQGNSA. The V and J ends lost 3 bases and 2 bases respectively, with 14 bases between them.

This clonotype was observed at least ten times. The gene calls are TRBV5-4 and TRBJ1-2, with TRBD1 matching over 7 bases. The CDR3 is 14 residues long. The germline CDR1 and CDR2 sequences are SGHNT and YYREEE (reference sequence). After removal of 3 bases from V and 6 bases from J, the junction contained 8 bases not matched to a gene. CDR3 protein: CASSSPDRENGYTF. The CDR3, as DNA: TGTGCCAGCAGCTCCCCTGACAGGGAGAATGGCTACACCTTC. Full variable domain (outside the CDR3, taken from reference TRBV5-4 and TRBJ1-2): ETGVTQSPTHLIKTRGQQVTLRCSSQSGHNTVSWYQQALGQGPQFIFQYYREEENGRGNFPPRFSGLQFPNYSSELNVNALELDDSALYLCASSSPDRENGYTFGSGTRLTVV.

The chain recombines TRBV10-3 with TRBJ1-2; D gene uncertain. Germline assignment: CDR1 ENHRY and CDR2 SYGVKD. The CDR3 length is 13 residues. The V end was cut by 2 bases, the J end by 10 bases, with 14 bases between. The CDR3 region has the DNA TGTGCCATCAGTGAGGGACGGCTTGCGTCCTACACCTTC. As protein: CAISEGRLASYTF.

With respect to this clonotype: This clone may be a read error of a much larger clone one base away. Given the absence of the conserved phenylalanine or tryptophan at the CDR3 end, a read error is likely. The rearrangement links TRBV30 to TRBJ2-5, with D hard to call. The CDR3 runs to 13 residues. Germline V gene sequence: CDR1 GTSNPN, CDR2 SVGIG (reference sequence). V lost 2 bases and J lost 1, with 8 bases in between. The CDR3 region has the DNA TGTGCCTGGAGTAGATCGAGCCAAGAGACCCAGTACCTC. Amino acid sequence: CAWSRSSQETQYL.

This clonotype appeared many times. This chain joins TRBV7-3 and TRBJ2-3; D is possibly TRBD1 or TRBD2 (6 bases each). The V end was cut by 3 bases, the J end by 0 bases, with 10 bases between. This CDR3 has 15 residues. CDR1 is SGHTA and CDR2 is FQGTGA in the germline V gene. CDR3 residues: CASSFQGTSTDTQYF. In DNA form, the CDR3 reads TGTGCCAGCAGCTTTCAGGGGACTAGCACAGATACGCAGTATTTT.

This clonotype was detected ten times or more. The V gene is TRBV10-2, the J gene TRBJ1-4; D is perhaps TRBD1 (5 bases). The germline V gene has CDR1 WSHSY and CDR2 SAAADI. Trimming took off 4 bases at V and 5 bases at J, with 11 bases between the two ends. The CDR3 runs to 14 residues. For the CDR3, the DNA is TGCGCCAGCAGTGTATGGGGGGGGAATGAAAAACTGTTTTTT. Translation gives CASSVWGGNEKLFF.

This clonotype was detected once. V usage is TRBV29-1 and J usage is TRBJ2-5, with D possibly matching TRBD2 (5 bases). CDR1 and CDR2 (germline): SQVTM, ANQGSEA. V was trimmed by 7 bases and J by 1 base, leaving 13 bases between them. The CDR3 consists of 13 residues. This CDR3 is CSADLSGQETQYF. CDR3 bases: TGCAGCGCCGATCTAAGCGGCCAAGAGACCCAGTACTTC.

This clonotype was picked up one time. This chain joins TRBV20-1 and TRBJ2-3; TRBD2 is a possible D gene (6 bases). The CDR3 is 13 amino acids. The V gene lost 4 bases and the J gene lost 4 bases, with 12 bases spanning the gap. Germline lookup yields CDR1 DFQATT and CDR2 SNEGSKA (reference sequence). The CDR3 spells CSATDAGPDTQYF. CDR3 coding DNA: TGCAGTGCTACGGATGCGGGGCCAGATACGCAGTATTTT.

V and J are TRBV7-9 and TRBJ2-7, with 12 bases aligning to TRBD2. This CDR3 spans 14 amino acids. J gave up 8 bases and V 5 bases, and 7 bases lay outside the gene matches. Germline V gives CDR1 SEHNR, CDR2 FQNEAQ (reference sequence). The CDR3 DNA follows: TGTGCCAGCAGCCCTGAGACTAGCGGGAGCAAGCAGTACTTC. Protein product: CASSPETSGSKQYF.

The rearrangement joins TRBV4-1 to TRBJ2-6; possible D gene TRBD2, 6 bases. Trimming took off 0 bases at V and 0 bases at J, with 12 bases between the two ends. This CDR3 comprises 18 residues. Germline V gene lookup returns CDR1 MGHRA and CDR2 YSYEKL. CDR3 nucleotides: TGCGCCAGCAGCCAAGATGGCGGGGCGTACTCTGGGGCCAACGTCCTGACTTTC. It is translated as CASSQDGGAYSGANVLTF.

On this clonotype itself: The final CDR3 position lacks the conserved phenylalanine or tryptophan, pointing to a likely read error. Because the CDR3's place on the DNA is in doubt, the DNA is left out and the CDR3 is given as listed by TCRdb. The genes are TRBV7-8 and TRBJ2-7; the D call in the table, TRBD1, was not verified against the DNA. The CDR3 is 15 amino acids in total, end residues counted. CDR1 is SGHVS and CDR2 is FQNEAQ in the germline V gene. Here the CDR3 reads CASSLNRQGANEQHS.